Listed here are 10 T cell receptor beta chains from one sample, sequenced in a study of Ad26.COV2.S vaccination and SARS-CoV-2 variants. Assay: immunoSEQ multiplex PCR; the TCRdb copy retains only in-frame clones and omits some. Among around 300,000 clones, about 89% were seen once, and the ten largest hold around 5%. Treatment here: around 19 received Ad26.COV2.S at low or high dose, single or two shots; about 5 received placebo; per-sample allocation not given. Sampling was done on day 63 after the first vaccine or placebo injection. This sample comprised peripheral blood, obtained in a trial of Ad26.COV2.S vaccine versus placebo. The receptors shown here come from a person between 18 and 60 years old who received the Ad26.COV2.S COVID-19 vaccine or a placebo.

In DNA, the CDR3 is TGCGCCAGCAGCTTGGACAGGGATAGCAATCAGCCCCAGCATTTT. It is translated as CASSLDRDSNQPQHF. The V gene is TRBV5-1, the J gene TRBJ1-5, with D tentatively TRBD1 (6 bases). The CDR3 loop spans 15 amino acids. The V gene's germline CDR1 is SGHRS and CDR2 YFSETQ. V was shortened by 0 bases and J by 0 bases, with 7 bases between the two germline ends.

This clone came up once. This chain uses TRBV7-2 with TRBJ1-3; D gene uncertain. There are 13 residues in the CDR3. Germline V gives CDR1 SGHTA, CDR2 FQGNSA. Trimming stripped 5 bases from V and 4 bases from J, with 9 bases between. The CDR3 here is CASSPNTGNTIYF. For the CDR3, the DNA is TGTGCCAGCAGCCCTAACACCGGAAACACCATATATTTT.

The chain combines TRBV7-2 with TRBJ1-5, with D maybe TRBD1 (6 bases). Germline CDR1 SGHTA, CDR2 FQGNSA. This CDR3 is built from 12 residues. Between the trimmed V and J ends, which lost 2 bases and 9 bases, there was a span of 8 bases. CDR3 coding DNA: TGTGCCAGCAGCTTACAGGGGAGGCCCCAGCATTTT. Translating it yields CASSLQGRPQHF.

This clone was detected once. The chain links TRBV5-1 to TRBJ2-1, with D hard to call. The germline CDR1 and CDR2 sequences are SGHRS and YFSETQ. This CDR3 is 15 amino acids long. Trimming took 0 bases from V and 0 from J, leaving 7 bases between them. This CDR3 reads CASSLVANSYNEQFF. The CDR3 DNA is TGCGCCAGCAGCTTGGTCGCAAACTCCTACAATGAGCAGTTCTTC.

J is TRBJ2-2 and V is TRBV24-1; TRBD2 might be the D (6 bases). Per the germline V gene, CDR1 is KGHDR and CDR2 is SFDVKD. Deletions cut 7 bases from V and 6 bases from J, with 11 bases between. The CDR3 is 13 residues long. CDR3 nucleotide sequence: TGTGCCACCAGGAACGGGGGTTCCGGGGAGCTGTTTTTT. It codes for CATRNGGSGELFF.

The V and J genes are TRBV19 and TRBJ1-1, with 10 bases lining up with TRBD1. The CDR3 consists of 17 residues. The ends lost 5 bases at V and 4 bases at J; junction bases unmatched: 13. The germline V gene encodes CDR1 LNHDA and CDR2 SQIVND (reference sequence). CDR3 coding DNA: TGTGCCAGTAGTCCCCCGGACAGGGGGAGGGTGGGCACTGAAGCTTTCTTT. Its translation: CASSPPDRGRVGTEAFF.

CDR3 protein: CASSYSSARGGYGYTF. DNA of the CDR3: TGTGCCAGCAGTTACTCGAGCGCCAGGGGCGGCTATGGCTACACCTTC. V usage is TRBV6-5 and J usage is TRBJ1-2; D is perhaps TRBD1 (6 bases). CDR1 is MNHEY, CDR2 SVGAGI, per germline. Trimming removed 0 bases at V and 4 bases at J, with 15 bases between. This CDR3 comprises 16 residues.

The chain employs TRBV4-3 and TRBJ2-1; D not certain. The CDR3 is 15 residues long. V lost 0 bases to trimming and J lost 7 bases, with 13 bases between them. Germline V CDR1 and CDR2: LGHNA, YSLEER. In DNA, the CDR3 is TGCGCCAGCAGCCAAGATCGTAAGGTTCTGAATGAGCAGTTCTTC. It is translated as CASSQDRKVLNEQFF.

This clone was picked up one time. The same CDR3 can be traced to other DNA sequences in this sample. The rearrangement joins TRBV28 to TRBJ1-5; possibly TRBD1 for D (6 bases). The CDR3 has 13 amino acids. Trimming left V 6 bases short and J 3 bases short, with 9 bases between. Germline V lookup: CDR1 MDHEN, CDR2 SYDVKM. CDR3 in amino acids: CASSRQVNQPQHF. As DNA, the CDR3 is TGTGCCAGCAGCAGACAGGTCAATCAGCCCCAGCATTTT.

The chain combines TRBV6-5 with TRBJ1-2, with TRBD1 matching 9 bases. The CDR3 extends over 14 amino acids. The germline V gene has CDR1 MNHEY and CDR2 SVGAGI. V gave up 6 bases and J gave up 0 bases; unmatched junction bases: 2. CDR3 nucleotide sequence: TGTGCCAGCAGGGACAGGGGTACTAACTATGGCTACACCTTC. Amino acid sequence: CASRDRGTNYGYTF.